The rows below give T cell receptor beta chains drawn from one sample of a study of T cells in Graves' hyperthyroidism and ophthalmopathy. TCRdb reanalysed the multiplex PCR reads using MiXCR and keeps one entry per CDR3 protein. The table shows 350,000 or so distinct CDR3 sequences, with approximately 18% occurring only once. The sequenced sample consisted of blood. The receptors derive from a woman between 25 and 40 years old with Graves' hyperthyroidism that later progressed to Graves' ophthalmopathy. The CDR3 runs from the conserved cysteine through the conserved F or W. The D gene is left open where the match is weak. Not every row has a clone size; where given, it reads once, few, many or a size class.

clone_size j_call v_call d_call cdr3_nt cdr3_aa
many TRBJ1-6 TRBV28 . TGTGCCAGCGGTCCTCATTTTGCGAGCTCCTATAATTCACCCCTCCACTTT CASGPHFASSYNSPLHF
many TRBJ2-1 TRBV11-2 TRBD1 TGTGCCAGCAGCTTAGATAAGGAGACAGGGCCCTACAATGAGCAGTTCTTC CASSLDKETGPYNEQFF
many TRBJ2-3 TRBV2 . TGTGCCAGCATACAGACGGGGACTCCAGATACGCAGTATTTT CASIQTGTPDTQYF
many TRBJ2-1 TRBV5-8 . TGTGCCAGCAGCCCTTCCGGGACTGTCTCCTACAATGAGCAGTTCTTC CASSPSGTVSYNEQFF
. TRBJ2-3 TRBV29-1 . TGCAGCGTTGAACGATCAGGCGAAGCGCCGGACTCTTTCAGTCTCACAGATACGCAGTATTTT CSVERSGEAPDSFSLTDTQYF
. TRBJ2-2 TRBV28 TRBD2 TGTGCCACCAGTGATTTCCGGCGGGAGGGCCTGTACACCGGGGAGCTGTTTTTT CATSDFRREGLYTGELFF
many TRBJ2-2 TRBV10-2 . TGCGCCAGCAATTGGGCACGGGGAGGAACCGGGGAGCTGTTTTTT CASNWARGGTGELFF
many TRBJ2-3 TRBV29-1 . TGCAGCGTTGACTTAGCGGTTTTCACAGATACGCAGTATTTT CSVDLAVFTDTQYF
many TRBJ1-6 TRBV12-3/TRBV12-4 . TGTGCCAGCAGTTTAACGGGTCAGGGTGTTTCACCCCTCCACTTT CASSLTGQGVSPLHF
many TRBJ1-1 TRBV18 TRBD1 TGTGCCAGCTCAGGACCGGGACAGGGGATCACTGAAGCTTTCTTT CASSGPGQGITEAFF
few TRBJ1-6 TRBV12-3/TRBV12-4 . TGTGCCAGCAGTTCGGGAGGGAGGCAGGAGAAAAATTCACCCCTCCACTTT CASSSGGRQEKNSPLHF
many TRBJ1-2 TRBV12-3/TRBV12-4 . TGTGCCAGCAGTTTAGAGCGGGTTGGAGGAGGAGGCTACACCTTC CASSLERVGGGGYTF
. TRBJ1-1 TRBV6-2/TRBV6-3 TRBD1 TGTGCCAGCAGAAGGGGACAGGTGGAGAACACTGAAGCTTTCTTT CASRRGQVENTEAFF
many TRBJ1-2 TRBV28 . TGTGCCAGCAGTGGTACAGGGTACGGCTACACCTTC CASSGTGYGYTF
few TRBJ2-3 TRBV5-1 TRBD2 TGCGCCAGCAGCAGGGTAGCGGGAGAGCTAGATACGCAGTATTTT CASSRVAGELDTQYF
many TRBJ2-2 TRBV6-1 . TGTGCCAGCACCCCGAACACCGGGGAGCTGTTTTTT CASTPNTGELFF
. TRBJ2-7 TRBV18 . TGTGCCAGCTCACCTACGACAGGGAGGTCGTCGGACGAGCAGTACTTC CASSPTTGRSSDEQYF
many TRBJ1-5 TRBV2 TRBD1 TGTGCCAGCAGTGTGTTTACCCGGACAGGGGGGAATCAGCCCCAGCATTTT CASSVFTRTGGNQPQHF
. TRBJ2-5 TRBV19 . TGTGCCAGTAGTATGTCACAACAAGAGACCCAGTACTTC CASSMSQQETQYF
many TRBJ1-2 TRBV20-1 . TGCAGTGCTGAAGGGTTGACCAACTATGGCTACACCTTC CSAEGLTNYGYTF
. TRBJ1-2 TRBV4-1 . TGCGCCAGCAGCCAAGAGGCAGGGACTCATCGGTATGGCTACACCTTC CASSQEAGTHRYGYTF
many TRBJ2-2 TRBV9 TRBD2 TGTGCCAGCAGCGCGTTAGCGGGAGGGCGGACCGGGGAGCTGTTTTTT CASSALAGGRTGELFF